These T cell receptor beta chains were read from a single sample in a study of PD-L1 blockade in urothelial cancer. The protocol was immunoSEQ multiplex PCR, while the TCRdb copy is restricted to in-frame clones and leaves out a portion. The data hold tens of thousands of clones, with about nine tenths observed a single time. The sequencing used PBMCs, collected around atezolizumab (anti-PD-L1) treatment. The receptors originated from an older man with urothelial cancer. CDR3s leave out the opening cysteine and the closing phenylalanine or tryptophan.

cdr3_aa: ASRTQAGTGNTEAF
j_call: TRBJ1-1
v_call: TRBV6-4

cdr3_aa: ASSLDRGNTGELF
j_call: TRBJ2-2
v_call: TRBV2

cdr3_aa: ASSLLGGQTEAF
j_call: TRBJ1-1
v_call: TRBV5-4

cdr3_aa: ASSQERLTGQETQY
j_call: TRBJ2-5
v_call: TRBV4-1

cdr3_aa: ASSRSGNEQF
j_call: TRBJ2-1
v_call: TRBV2

cdr3_aa: ASSPITSGSNNEQF
j_call: TRBJ2-1
v_call: TRBV18

cdr3_aa: ASSQWESGEEGYT
j_call: TRBJ1-2
v_call: TRBV14

cdr3_aa: ASSSGTEYRETQY
j_call: TRBJ2-5
v_call: TRBV7-9

cdr3_aa: ASSPPGTSGTDTQY
j_call: TRBJ2-3
v_call: TRBV19

cdr3_aa: ASSIDSGRQGIYEQY
j_call: TRBJ2-7
v_call: TRBV19

cdr3_aa: ASSADNQPQH
j_call: TRBJ1-5
v_call: TRBV18

cdr3_aa: ASSLAGGREYRGYT
j_call: TRBJ1-2
v_call: TRBV5-1

cdr3_aa: ASSLTGQGDGYT
j_call: TRBJ1-2
v_call: TRBV7-6

cdr3_aa: ASSFFPQDVAGYGYT
j_call: TRBJ1-2
v_call: TRBV28

cdr3_aa: ASSSPGTSGVGEQY
j_call: TRBJ2-7
v_call: TRBV6-6

cdr3_aa: ASNRQENEQF
j_call: TRBJ2-1
v_call: TRBV2

cdr3_aa: ASTRPGQGKETQY
j_call: TRBJ2-5
v_call: TRBV28

cdr3_aa: ASTFSSNQPQH
j_call: TRBJ1-5
v_call: TRBV28

cdr3_aa: ATSRSAGEQF
j_call: TRBJ2-1
v_call: TRBV15

cdr3_aa: ASSLGTSGNTDTQY
j_call: TRBJ2-3
v_call: TRBV5-4

cdr3_aa: ASSRDYSSDTQY
j_call: TRBJ2-3
v_call: TRBV27

cdr3_aa: ASSHGQGPREQY
j_call: TRBJ2-7
v_call: TRBV7-2

cdr3_aa: ASSIIGPRGDQPQH
j_call: TRBJ1-5
v_call: TRBV19

cdr3_aa: ASSYLVGVTGELF
j_call: TRBJ2-2
v_call: TRBV5-1

cdr3_aa: ASSETGGAEKLF
j_call: TRBJ1-4
v_call: TRBV6-4

cdr3_aa: ASSPTPGLGTSGANVLT
j_call: TRBJ2-6
v_call: TRBV18

cdr3_aa: ASSPIGTGPPRNTEAF
j_call: TRBJ1-1
v_call: TRBV18

cdr3_aa: ASSYAGTERYGYT
j_call: TRBJ1-2
v_call: TRBV7-9

cdr3_aa: ASRPGHPYGYT
j_call: TRBJ1-2
v_call: TRBV28

cdr3_aa: AWTHQGAGLTDTQY
j_call: TRBJ2-3
v_call: TRBV30

cdr3_aa: ASRGDGVSYQPQH
j_call: TRBJ1-5
v_call: TRBV2